This T cell receptor beta chain was sequenced for a study of OX40 agonist ivuxolimab in advanced cancers. Context from the whole study: The costimulatory receptor OX40 (CD134) was targeted by ivuxolimab, a fully human IgG2 agonistic monoclonal antibody. The paper covers the monotherapy dose-escalation part of the phase I ivuxolimab trial, which included N ≈ 57 patients. Of the 50 to 55 patients in dose escalation, about 20 had hepatocellular carcinoma, about 15 had melanoma, 9 had renal cell carcinoma and 9 had head and neck cancer. Partial responses were achieved by three dose-escalation patients, of whom one had hepatocellular carcinoma and two had cutaneous melanoma. In the dose-escalation cohort, around four fifths of patients were male, and the mean age was approximately 60 years, with a range of about 23 to 85. Peripheral TCRbeta sequencing aimed to test whether ivuxolimab altered TCR sequence diversity and caused clonal T-cell expansion. Prior anti-PD-1, anti-PD-L1 or anti-CTLA-4 therapy was permitted, and checkpoint inhibitors had been received by about 37% of dose-escalation patients. Intravenous ivuxolimab was administered to patients every 2 weeks at six dose levels: 0.01, 0.1, 0.3, 1.5, 3 and 10 mg/kg.

The CDR3 runs 14 amino acids, cysteine and phenylalanine included. Only the CDR3 region is kept as DNA, spanning 42 bases read in frame from base 1. The junction shows trimming of 1 base on V and 5 bases on J, and the gene matches do not reach 4 bases of it. Looking up the germline V gene yields CDR1 SGHNT and CDR2 YENEEA. Here is what the overall study found, with its caveats: At doses of 0.1 to 3.0 mg/kg, clonal expansion of both CD4+ and CD8+ blood T cells was observed from baseline to week 6. Low levels of normalized T-cell clonal expansion were also seen in some patients who did not respond. Antigen specificity was not determined for the clonally expanded peripheral T cells. After ivuxolimab, more expanded clones were found on average in CD8+ T cells than in CD4+ T cells. In partial responders in the 0.1-3.0 mg/kg groups, normalized peripheral clonal expansion was found to be among the lowest, especially among CD8+ T cells.

Genomic DNA was isolated from the sorted cells so that the TCRbeta CDR3 region could be sequenced. The immunoSEQ Assay was used for sequencing of TCRbeta CDR3 regions. Held by TCRdb, this immuneACCESS table contains in-frame sequences only and omits some clones. Under half of the omission traces to an unresolved V gene where checked; the cause of the rest is unknown. Across this sample there are around 68,000 clones, with roughly 91% seen only once. 0.38% of the sample goes to the ten largest clones. The trial excluded patients who had a history of autoimmune disease or were on systemic immunosuppression. Peripheral blood for TCR sequencing was drawn from every dose cohort at baseline, at cycle 4 day 1 and at cycle 7 day 1. Samples were obtained from an open-label, multicenter, first-in-human phase I dose-escalation trial of ivuxolimab. Adults with locally advanced or metastatic melanoma, renal cell carcinoma, hepatocellular carcinoma or head and neck squamous cell carcinoma were enrolled in the trial. Before TCR sequencing, CD4+ T cells and CD8+ T cells were sorted from peripheral blood as separate populations.

As to this clone: Its antigen target is currently unknown. Per-base qualities were not stored, and no clone one base away is much larger.

Sequenced material: CD4+ or CD8+ T cells sorted from blood, taken in a trial of the OX40 agonist ivuxolimab. The rearranged segments are TRBV11-3 and TRBJ2-7, and TRBD1 matches 8 of the central bases. This clonotype was sampled from an adult with an advanced solid tumor such as melanoma, head and neck, liver or kidney cancer. The CDR3: CASSLGQGLHEQYF. The nucleotides read TGTGCCAGCAGCTTAGGACAGGGGTTACACGAGCAGTACTTC.